The 7 T cell receptor beta chains in this list originate from one sample, sequenced in a study of breast tumors, draining lymph nodes, adjacent tissues. TCRdb recomputed calls from the multiplex PCR reads with MiXCR, one row per CDR3 protein. The sample contains tens of thousands of distinct CDR3 sequences, approximately 22% of which appear only once. Material: breast tumor tissue. Every receptor here comes from a female donor with breast cancer. Some clones in this sample may be carry-over from other donors' samples.

The chain joins TRBV20-1 to TRBJ1-1; a weak D match, TRBD1 (5 bases). The CDR3 contains 13 residues. Trimming stripped 6 bases from V and 4 bases from J, with 15 bases between. CDR1 is DFQATT and CDR2 is SNEGSKA in the germline V gene (reference sequence). CDR3 amino acids: CSASLVGGTEAFF. CDR3 nucleotides: TGCAGTGCGTCTCTTGTCGGGGGCACTGAAGCTTTCTTT.

This clonotype was seen ten or more times. The chain recombines TRBV30 with TRBJ1-2, with 8 positions matching TRBD1. The CDR3 covers 15 residues. The ends lost 4 bases at V and 6 bases at J; junction bases unmatched: 13. Germline CDR1 and CDR2: GTSNPN and SVGIG (reference sequence). CDR3 loop: CAWNRQGWVKNGYTF. DNA for the CDR3: TGTGCCTGGAACCGACAGGGGTGGGTTAAGAATGGCTACACCTTC.

V gene TRBV30 combines with J gene TRBJ2-3; D gene uncertain. This CDR3 contains 15 residues. CDR1 is GTSNPN, CDR2 SVGIG, per germline (reference sequence). Trimming left V 0 bases short and J 6 bases short, with 16 bases between. Here the CDR3 reads CAWSVDVWVGDTQYF. The CDR3 bases are TGTGCCTGGAGTGTGGATGTCTGGGTGGGGGATACGCAGTATTTT.

In this sample, this clonotype turned up many times. The rearrangement joins TRBV24-1 to TRBJ1-5; D remains unclear. CDR1 and CDR2 (germline): KGHDR, SFDVKD. Trimming shortened V by 5 bases and J by 9 bases, and 10 bases separated the two germline ends. The CDR3 has 12 residues. CDR3 amino acids: CATSAGLRPQHF. In DNA, the CDR3 is TGTGCCACCAGTGCCGGGCTGAGGCCCCAGCATTTT.

In its sample, this clonotype was seen many times. The chain carries TRBV20-1 and TRBJ2-7; D is uncertain. Germline V gene lookup returns CDR1 DFQATT and CDR2 SNEGSKA (reference sequence). The CDR3 runs 13 residues. With 3 bases removed from V and 2 bases from J, the gap between germline ends came to 11 bases. The CDR3 here is CSARSPSTYEQYF. In DNA form, the CDR3 reads TGCAGTGCTAGGTCCCCCAGCACCTACGAGCAGTACTTC.

This clonotype is categorized as medium-sized. The chain joins TRBV4-1 to TRBJ1-4; tentatively, D is TRBD1 (5 bases). Per the germline V gene, CDR1 is MGHRA and CDR2 is YSYEKL. V lost 7 bases, J lost 8 bases, and 20 bases lay in between. There are 15 residues in the CDR3. The CDR3 region has the DNA TGCGCCAGCACCCACGAGGGGAGGGGACTGGAAAAACTGTTTTTT. Amino acids: CASTHEGRGLEKLFF.

This clonotype was observed a handful of times. CDR3: CSARDDEGLETQYF. The CDR3, as DNA: TGCAGTGCTAGAGATGATGAGGGACTTGAGACCCAGTACTTC. The gene calls are TRBV20-1 and TRBJ2-5; a weak D match, TRBD2 (6 bases). V lost 0 bases to trimming and J lost 5 bases, with 13 bases between them. From germline, CDR1 is DFQATT and CDR2 SNEGSKA (reference sequence). This CDR3 has 14 amino acids.